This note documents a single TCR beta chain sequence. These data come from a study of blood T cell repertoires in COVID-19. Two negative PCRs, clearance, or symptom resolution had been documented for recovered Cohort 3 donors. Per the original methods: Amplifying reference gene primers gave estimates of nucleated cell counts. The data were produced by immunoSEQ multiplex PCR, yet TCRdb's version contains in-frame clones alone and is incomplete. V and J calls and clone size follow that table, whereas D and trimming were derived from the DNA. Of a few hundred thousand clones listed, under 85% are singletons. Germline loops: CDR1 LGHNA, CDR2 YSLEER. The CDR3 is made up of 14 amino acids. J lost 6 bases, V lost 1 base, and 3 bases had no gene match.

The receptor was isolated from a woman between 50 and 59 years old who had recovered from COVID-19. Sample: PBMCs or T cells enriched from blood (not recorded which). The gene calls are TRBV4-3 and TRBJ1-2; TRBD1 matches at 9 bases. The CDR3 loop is CASSQVTGGHGYTF. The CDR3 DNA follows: TGCGCCAGCAGCCAAGTGACAGGGGGACATGGCTACACCTTC.